The text below deals with one TCR beta chain. The antigen it recognizes is unknown. No base quality information exists; no much larger clone differs at one position. TCRbeta CDR3 regions were amplified from genomic DNA using the immunoSEQ Assay, a bias-controlled multiplex PCR. As for the original processing: Nucleated cell counts per sample were estimated from amplification of reference gene primers within the assay. Sequence reads were collapsed and filtered to measure the absolute abundance of every unique TCRbeta CDR3 rearrangement. For each sample, productive Simpson clonality was calculated as the square root of Simpson's diversity index across productive rearrangements. This immuneACCESS table, as held by TCRdb, lists in-frame sequences with V and J called but not all clones. Of the missing ones, under half trace to an unresolved V gene in checked studies; the others have no known cause. The DNA was the basis for D and trimming; V, J and clone size are from that table. This sample is represented by over 100,000 clones; more than 85% of them were singletons. The ten largest make up roughly 4.2% of the sample.

The sample originates from a study of blood T cell repertoires in COVID-19 (dated by TCRdb to 2019 to 2021). Turning to the overall study: Samples from collaborators originated in the United States, Italy and Spain and spanned both the acute and convalescent phases of COVID-19. Deeply sampled blood TCRbeta repertoires from subjects exposed to, actively infected with, or recovered from COVID-19 were included in the dataset. The repertoires were made available in a free public database intended to serve as a resource for research on the immune response to SARS-CoV-2. Nearly every sample came with metadata listing a de-identified subject ID, COVID-19 status, age in years and sex. The prospective study material was composed of cDNA or gDNA derived from T cells, B-cell-depleted T cells, or PBMCs. The samples were drawn from the first 160 participants of the ongoing ImmuneRACE study and from roughly 1,300 subjects provided by 6 global collaborators. Where available, HLA class I and class II types were taken from metadata supplied by the sample provider and were not determined by assay-based typing.

Each collaborating institution followed its own protocols to collect whole blood in K2EDTA tubes. For TCRbeta analysis, collaborator samples were shipped as frozen whole blood, as isolated PBMCs, or as DNA extracted from either sample type. General conclusions and limits of the study: The amount of clinical and demographic metadata varied by source and participant and was provided uncurated.

The CDR3 starts with the cysteine, ends with the phenylalanine, and has 11 residues. Only CDR3 DNA is held: 33 bases, read in frame from base 1. Sequences KGHSH (CDR1) and LQKENI (CDR2) are obtained from the germline V gene. Trimming removed 8 bases from V and 4 bases from J; the gene matches leave 1 base unexplained. Recombination linked TRBV18 to TRBJ2-5, and TRBD1 aligns with 7 junction nucleotides. Material for sequencing was peripheral blood. This clonotype was obtained from a man younger than 30 with acute or convalescent COVID-19. The CDR3 reads CASRTGETQYF. The DNA sequence follows: TGTGCCAGCCGGACAGGAGAGACCCAGTACTTC. The variable domain in full, with residues beyond the CDR3 obtained from the reference TRBV18 and TRBJ2-5 genes, is NAGVMQNPRHLVRRRGQEARLRCSPMKGHSHVYWYRQLPEEGLKFMVYLQKENIIDESGMPKERFSAEFPKEGPSILRIQQVVRGDSAAYFCASRTGETQYFGPGTRLLVL.